Shown below are 27 T cell receptor beta chains from a single sample sequenced in a study of T cells of healthy individuals. One entry per CDR3 protein, called by TCRdb with MiXCR from the 5' RACE reads. The sample has 65,000 to 95,000 distinct CDR3 sequences; about 4.8% are singletons. All receptors come from a female donor in good health.

V and J are TRBV6-5 and TRBJ2-1, with D perhaps TRBD1 (5 bases). The V and J ends lost 6 bases and 0 bases respectively, with 12 bases between them. Germline CDR1 and CDR2: MNHEY and SVGAGI. This CDR3 comprises 15 residues. CDR3 protein: CASSRVDSSYNEQFF. The CDR3 DNA reads TGTGCCAGCAGCAGAGTTGACAGCTCCTACAATGAGCAGTTCTTC.

This clonotype came up many times. CDR3 bases: TGTGCCAGCAGCCAAGATTTGGACAGGAACTACGAGCAGTACTTC. Translated: CASSQDLDRNYEQYF. The genes are TRBV3-1 and TRBJ2-7; 7 bases agree with TRBD1. Germline lookup yields CDR1 LGHDT and CDR2 YNNKEL (reference sequence). CDR3 length: 15 residues. The trim removed 0 bases at V and 3 bases at J, leaving 5 bases unmatched.

This clonotype has only a few counts. This sequence joins TRBV28 and TRBJ2-7, with a tentative D call TRBD1 (7 bases). Germline CDR1 is MDHEN and CDR2 is SYDVKM. Trimming left V 8 bases short and J 4 bases short, with 21 bases between. The CDR3 is made up of 15 amino acids. In DNA form, the CDR3 reads TGTGCCAGCCGAACCAGGGGGGTACCTAGTTACGAGCAGTACTTC. Encoded protein: CASRTRGVPSYEQYF.

The rearrangement joins TRBV5-6 to TRBJ1-1; D might be TRBD1 (5 bases). In germline, CDR1 is SGHDT, CDR2 YYEEEE. CDR3 length equals 14 residues. Trimming took off 0 bases at V and 1 base at J, with 7 bases between the two ends. The CDR3 nucleotides read TGTGCCAGCAGCTTGGGACAGCAGAACACTGAAGCTTTCTTT. Translated: CASSLGQQNTEAFF.

This clonotype was observed at least ten times. This chain uses TRBV20-1 with TRBJ2-6, with 8 positions matching TRBD1. The V segment lost 0 bases and the J segment 7 bases; nucleotides outside the gene matches: 5. This CDR3 region has 15 residues. The germline gives CDR1 DFQATT, CDR2 SNEGSKA (reference sequence). The CDR3 loop reads CSARERTGRANVLTF. CDR3 bases: TGCAGTGCTAGAGAGAGGACAGGGAGAGCCAACGTCCTGACTTTC.

The chain's CDR3 is CASSLPPGVTEAFF. Here the CDR3 DNA reads TGTGCCAGCAGCTTACCCCCAGGGGTCACTGAAGCTTTCTTT. The rearrangement uses TRBV13 and TRBJ1-1; the D gene is possibly TRBD1 (6 bases). Trimming shortened V by 2 bases and J by 4 bases, and 11 bases separated the two germline ends. The CDR3 has 14 residues. CDR1 PRHDT and CDR2 FYEKMQ come from the germline V gene (reference sequence).

This chain connects TRBV5-1 to TRBJ1-4, with D possibly matching TRBD1 (5 bases). V lost 4 bases and J lost 0, with 10 bases in between. CDR3 length: 15 amino acids. The germline gives CDR1 SGHRS, CDR2 YFSETQ. CDR3 protein: CASSRRGPTNEKLFF. The CDR3 nucleotides are TGCGCCAGCAGCCGGCGGGGCCCAACTAATGAAAAACTGTTTTTT.

This clonotype came up many times. The V and J genes are TRBV18 and TRBJ2-5; D not resolved. The CDR3 consists of 13 residues. In germline, CDR1 is KGHSH, CDR2 LQKENI. The V gene lost 3 bases and the J gene lost 2 bases, with 7 bases spanning the gap. The CDR3 DNA sequence: TGTGCCAGCTCACCCCTACTACAAGAGACCCAGTACTTC. This sequence encodes CASSPLLQETQYF.

This clonotype has a handful of counts. This chain links TRBV28 with TRBJ2-7, with TRBD1 identical over 7 bases. CDR3 length: 14 residues. V was pared by 5 bases and J by 7 bases, with 11 bases of the junction left unmatched. CDR1 is MDHEN, CDR2 SYDVKM, per germline. As DNA, the CDR3 is TGTGCCAGCAGTCCCCCCGGACAGGATGAAGAGCAGTACTTC. It codes for CASSPPGQDEEQYF.

There are a few counts of this clonotype. The chain joins TRBV20-1 to TRBJ2-5; D possibly matches TRBD1 or TRBD2 (5 bases each). This CDR3 has 13 amino acids. V lost 7 bases to trimming and J lost 0 bases, with 12 bases between them. Germline loops: CDR1 DFQATT, CDR2 SNEGSKA (reference sequence). The CDR3 DNA reads as TGCAGTGGTTACACGGGACACCAAGAGACCCAGTACTTC. It specifies CSGYTGHQETQYF.

This clonotype was seen repeatedly, ten times or more. The V call is TRBV29-1, the J call TRBJ2-2; TRBD2 is a possible D gene (6 bases). The germline V gene has CDR1 SQVTM and CDR2 ANQGSEA. CDR3 length: 13 residues. Trimming removed 7 bases from V and 2 bases from J, with 11 bases in between. CDR3 protein: CSGGGSNTGELFF. CDR3 DNA: TGCAGCGGTGGAGGGAGTAACACCGGGGAGCTGTTTTTT.

This clonotype was observed at least ten times. This chain joins TRBV4-3 and TRBJ2-6; 7 positions match TRBD2. CDR1 LGHNA and CDR2 YSLEER come from the germline V gene. The CDR3 is 17 amino acids. Losses at the gene ends were 0 bases for V and 2 bases for J; bases not matched to a gene: 4. In DNA, the CDR3 is TGCGCCAGCAGCCAAGATAGGGCGGGGGCTGGGGCCAACGTCCTGACTTTC. Its translation is CASSQDRAGAGANVLTF.

The chain links TRBV7-9 to TRBJ2-1, with 8 nucleotides matching TRBD2. This CDR3 has 13 amino acids. Germline V gene data show CDR1 as SEHNR and CDR2 as FQNEAQ (reference sequence). The V segment lost 5 bases and the J segment 6 bases; nucleotides outside the gene matches: 3. CDR3 residues: CASSPGGSNEQFF. The CDR3 nucleotides read TGTGCCAGCAGCCCGGGAGGGAGCAATGAGCAGTTCTTC.

V usage is TRBV9 and J usage is TRBJ1-3, with unresolved D. This CDR3 has 15 residues. V was pared by 2 bases and J by 4 bases, with 13 bases between. Germline V gives CDR1 SGDLS, CDR2 YYNGEE. The CDR3 nucleotides read TGTGCCAGCAGCGTCCTAGCAGGATCCGGAAACACCATATATTTT. Residues: CASSVLAGSGNTIYF.

This clonotype was picked up many times. CDR3 amino acids: CAWSVLGNTEAFF. The CDR3 DNA reads as TGTGCCTGGAGTGTACTAGGGAACACTGAAGCTTTCTTT. The chain combines TRBV30 with TRBJ1-1; D remains unclear. The CDR3 runs 13 residues. V was pared by 0 bases and J by 1 base, with 6 bases between. Germline V gene data show CDR1 as GTSNPN and CDR2 as SVGIG (reference sequence).

V is TRBV19 and J is TRBJ1-2; TRBD1 is a possible D gene (6 bases). This CDR3 comprises 14 residues. CDR1 is LNHDA and CDR2 is SQIVND in the germline V gene (reference sequence). V was trimmed by 3 bases and J by 7 bases, leaving 15 bases between them. The CDR3 DNA sequence: TGTGCCAGTAGTATCCCCCACAACAGGGTTGGCTACACCTTC. It translates to CASSIPHNRVGYTF. The variable domain in full, completed from reference TRBV19 and TRBJ1-2, reads DGGITQSPKYLFRKEGQNVTLSCEQNLNHDAMYWYRQDPGQGLRLIYYSQIVNDFQKGDIAEGYSVSREKKESFPLTVTSAQKNPTAFYLCASSIPHNRVGYTFGSGTRLTVV.

The chain carries TRBV6-2 or TRBV6-3 and TRBJ1-2, with TRBD1 identical over 8 bases. This CDR3 has 17 residues. CDR1 MNHEY and CDR2 SVGEGT come from the germline V gene. J gave up 7 bases and V 5 bases, and 18 bases lay outside the gene matches. The chain's CDR3 is CASSTPPVTTGAGGYTF. The DNA of the CDR3 is TGTGCCAGCAGTACCCCCCCAGTCACGACAGGGGCTGGTGGCTACACCTTC.

At least ten counts were recorded for this clonotype. The chain uses TRBV6-2 or TRBV6-3 and TRBJ2-1; D perhaps matches TRBD1 (6 bases). CDR1 is MNHEY, CDR2 SVGEGT, per germline. The CDR3 has 13 amino acids. Trimming shortened V by 2 bases and J by 5 bases, and 7 bases separated the two germline ends. The CDR3 protein is CASSYRDNNEQFF. DNA of the CDR3: TGTGCCAGCAGTTACAGGGACAACAATGAGCAGTTCTTC.

The chain combines TRBV28 with TRBJ2-1; either TRBD1 or TRBD2 may fit D (5 bases each). Trimming took off 6 bases at V and 5 bases at J, with 14 bases between the two ends. CDR1 MDHEN and CDR2 SYDVKM come from the germline V gene. The CDR3 spans 14 residues. CDR3 amino acids: CASSPSGADNEQFF. CDR3 in DNA: TGTGCCAGCAGCCCGTCCGGGGCTGACAATGAGCAGTTCTTC. Using reference TRBV28 and TRBJ2-1 for the parts outside the CDR3, the full variable domain is DVKVTQSSRYLVKRTGEKVFLECVQDMDHENMFWYRQDPGLGLRLIYFSYDVKMKEKGDIPEGYSVSREKKERFSLILESASTNQTSMYLCASSPSGADNEQFFGPGTRLTVL.

This clonotype was picked up many times. The chain is built from TRBV16 and TRBJ1-1; D possibly corresponds to TRBD1 (6 bases). The germline gives CDR1 KGHSY, CDR2 FQNENV. There are 12 residues in the CDR3. V dropped 6 bases and J dropped 8 bases, with 13 bases sitting between them. The CDR3, as DNA: TGTGCCAGCAGTCCTAGGGGGGACGAAGCTTTCTTT. Its protein product is CASSPRGDEAFF. Looking up the rest from reference TRBV16 and TRBJ1-1 gives the full variable domain: GEEVAQTPKHLVRGEGQKAKLYCAPIKGHSYVFWYQQVLKNEFKFLISFQNENVFDETGMPKERFSAKCLPNSPCSLEIQATKLEDSAVYFCASSPRGDEAFFGQGTRLTVV.

This clonotype has ten or more counts. J is TRBJ1-5 and V is TRBV28; D gene unclear. Germline CDR1 is MDHEN and CDR2 is SYDVKM. V gave up 11 bases and J gave up 8 bases, with 16 bases separating them. CDR3 length: 12 residues. CDR3 bases: TGTGCCTCCCACGGACCACAAAAGCCCCAGCATTTT. It encodes CASHGPQKPQHF.

Many counts were recorded for this clonotype. This chain links TRBV7-2 with TRBJ2-7, with 10 nucleotides matching TRBD1. J was trimmed by 5 bases and V by 5 bases; bases with no gene match: 12. Germline V gene data show CDR1 as SGHTA and CDR2 as FQGNSA. CDR3 length: 16 amino acids. CDR3 sequence reads: CASSPFSAGTGDEQYF. The CDR3 DNA reads as TGTGCCAGCAGCCCCTTTTCCGCCGGGACAGGGGACGAGCAGTACTTC.

This clonotype was found a few times. The genes are TRBV20-1 and TRBJ1-5; D is undetermined. Germline V lookup: CDR1 DFQATT, CDR2 SNEGSKA (reference sequence). CDR3 length: 21 residues. V was clipped by 0 bases and J by 3 bases, with 30 bases between them. The CDR3: CSARDRGIWSRRSGNNQPQHF. CDR3 sequence (DNA): TGCAGTGCTAGAGACCGAGGGATATGGTCTCGTAGGTCAGGTAACAATCAGCCCCAGCATTTT.

This clonotype was picked up a small number of times. The V gene is TRBV9, the J gene TRBJ2-5, with a tentative D call TRBD1 (5 bases). V was cut by 0 bases and J by 0 bases, with 12 bases left in between. This CDR3 is built from 16 residues. The germline gives CDR1 SGDLS, CDR2 YYNGEE. CDR3 sequence reads: CASSVGGSLYQETQYF. The CDR3 nucleotides are TGTGCCAGCAGCGTAGGGGGCAGCCTGTACCAAGAGACCCAGTACTTC. Full variable domain (missing parts from reference TRBV9 and TRBJ2-5): DSGVTQTPKHLITATGQRVTLRCSPRSGDLSVYWYQQSLDQGLQFLIQYYNGEERAKGNILERFSAQQFPDLHSELNLSSLELGDSALYFCASSVGGSLYQETQYFGPGTRLLVL.

This clonotype was counted at least ten times. V is TRBV7-2 and J is TRBJ2-7, with TRBD1 matching over 7 bases. After removal of 4 bases from V and 2 bases from J, the junction contained 2 bases not matched to a gene. CDR1 SGHTA and CDR2 FQGNSA come from the germline V gene. The CDR3 extends over 13 amino acids. The CDR3 coding sequence is TGTGCCAGCAGCTGGGGGACAGCCTACGAGCAGTACTTC. This sequence encodes CASSWGTAYEQYF.

Many counts were recorded for this clonotype. The chain recombines TRBV6-5 with TRBJ2-7; D tentatively reads TRBD1 or TRBD2 (6 bases each). Trimming pared 6 bases from V and 0 bases from J, leaving 12 bases between. The CDR3 spans 14 residues. Germline V CDR1 and CDR2: MNHEY, SVGAGI. As DNA, the CDR3 is TGTGCCAGCAGCTCCGGGGGCACCTCCTACGAGCAGTACTTC. It is translated as CASSSGGTSYEQYF.

This clonotype was found many times. The CDR3 here is CASTWGGKDTQYF. The CDR3 bases are TGTGCCTCGACTTGGGGGGGAAAAGATACGCAGTATTTT. The genes are TRBV30 and TRBJ2-3; TRBD2 agrees at 7 bases. Germline CDR1 GTSNPN, CDR2 SVGIG (reference sequence). The CDR3 sequence is 13 residues long. The trim removed 7 bases at V and 5 bases at J, leaving 9 bases unmatched.